One and the same sample provided the 10 T cell receptor beta chains below, sequenced in a study of long-term antiretroviral therapy in people with HIV. immunoSEQ v3.0 was run at survey level. Profiled with immunoSEQ multiplex PCR; TCRdb holds only in-frame clones, not every one. This sample carries some 16,000 clones, approximately 85% of them seen once, and the ten largest clones take around 4.9%. This specimen was unsorted PBMCs, taken 0.5 years after starting antiretroviral therapy. Every receptor here comes from a woman aged 40 to 49 with HIV.

V gene TRBV7-6 combines with J gene TRBJ2-7; D is uncertain. The CDR3 consists of 13 residues. Looked up from germline, CDR1 is SGHVS and CDR2 is FNYEAQ. V was cut by 0 bases and J by 4 bases, with 7 bases left in between. The CDR3 sequence: CASSLAGSYEQYF. CDR3 bases: TGTGCCAGCAGCTTAGCGGGCTCTTACGAGCAGTACTTC.

This clone was counted a few times. V usage is TRBV19 and J usage is TRBJ1-5; 9 nucleotides line up with TRBD1. The CDR3 has 13 amino acids. J was trimmed by 4 bases and V by 9 bases; bases with no gene match: 4. Germline V lookup: CDR1 LNHDA, CDR2 SQIVND (reference sequence). CDR3 in DNA: TGTGCCAGCCGGGACAGGGAAAATCAGCCCCAGCATTTT. This gives the protein CASRDRENQPQHF.

This chain joins TRBV6-6 and TRBJ1-5; D possibly corresponds to TRBD1 (6 bases). Germline V CDR1 and CDR2: MNHNY, SVGAGI (reference sequence). The V end lost 5 bases, the J end lost 3 bases, and 8 bases lay between the germline ends. The CDR3 covers 13 residues. The CDR3 DNA sequence: TGTGCCAGCAGTGGACAGAACAATCAGCCCCAGCATTTT. It is translated as CASSGQNNQPQHF.

Here the CDR3 DNA reads TGTGCCAGCTCACCACTCAGGGGCACTGAAGCTTTCTTT. Protein product: CASSPLRGTEAFF. The V call is TRBV18, the J call TRBJ1-1; D may be TRBD1 (6 bases). Trimming shortened V by 1 base and J by 4 bases, and 7 bases separated the two germline ends. Germline lookup yields CDR1 KGHSH and CDR2 LQKENI. This CDR3 spans 13 amino acids. Drawing the rest from reference TRBV18 and TRBJ1-1, the complete variable domain is NAGVMQNPRHLVRRRGQEARLRCSPMKGHSHVYWYRQLPEEGLKFMVYLQKENIIDESGMPKERFSAEFPKEGPSILRIQQVVRGDSAAYFCASSPLRGTEAFFGQGTRLTVV.

The chain joins TRBV9 to TRBJ2-5, with D perhaps matching TRBD2 (7 bases). V was clipped by 2 bases and J by 2 bases, with 19 bases between them. Germline values: CDR1 SGDLS, CDR2 YYNGEE. The length of the CDR3 is 17 residues. This chain's CDR3 is CASSVAGGGDTQETQYF. The CDR3 DNA follows: TGTGCCAGCAGCGTCGCTGGTGGGGGGGACACTCAAGAGACCCAGTACTTC.

CDR3 in amino acids: CASSPTGYHEQYF. The DNA of the CDR3 is TGTGCCAGCTCACCGACAGGGTACCACGAGCAGTACTTC. The rearrangement joins TRBV18 to TRBJ2-7; 7 bases fit TRBD1. The CDR3 totals 13 residues. The germline CDR1 and CDR2 sequences are KGHSH and LQKENI. The trim removed 3 bases at V and 5 bases at J, leaving 4 bases unmatched.

This chain links TRBV7-9 with TRBJ2-1; 13 bases are shared with TRBD2. The CDR3 spans 18 residues. Germline CDR1 and CDR2: SEHNR and FQNEAQ (reference sequence). J gave up 5 bases and V 4 bases, and 11 bases lay outside the gene matches. The CDR3 loop is CASSSRGRTSGRDNEQFF. CDR3 bases: TGTGCCAGCAGCTCCCGCGGTAGGACTAGCGGGAGAGACAATGAGCAGTTCTTC.

J is TRBJ1-2 and V is TRBV29-1, with 7 positions matching TRBD1. Germline lookup yields CDR1 SQVTM and CDR2 ANQGSEA. The CDR3 totals 11 residues. V lost 7 bases and J lost 7; bases outside the gene matches: 6. The CDR3 DNA reads TGCAGCGCAGGGGGAAGCCGTGGCTACACCTTC. It is translated as CSAGGSRGYTF. Full variable domain (missing parts from reference TRBV29-1 and TRBJ1-2): SAVISQKPSRDICQRGTSLTIQCQVDSQVTMMFWYRQQPGQSLTLIATANQGSEATYESGFVIDKFPISRPNLTFSTLTVSNMSPEDSSIYLCSAGGSRGYTFGSGTRLTVV.

This chain joins TRBV28 and TRBJ2-3; no clear D. V lost 7 bases and J 6 bases, leaving 11 bases between the germline ends. CDR3 length: 12 residues. Germline V gene lookup returns CDR1 MDHEN and CDR2 SYDVKM. The CDR3 DNA follows: TGTGCCAGCACTCTAGTAGGGGATACGCAGTATTTT. This sequence encodes CASTLVGDTQYF.

This sequence joins TRBV5-4 and TRBJ2-3; TRBD1 or TRBD2 may be the D gene (5 bases each). Per germline, CDR1 SGHNT and CDR2 YYREEE (reference sequence). Trimming stripped 5 bases from V and 2 bases from J, with 15 bases between. CDR3 length equals 15 residues. The CDR3 bases are TGTGCCAGCAGAGGGGTTGGAGCGGCCACAGATACGCAGTATTTT. This translates into CASRGVGAATDTQYF.